This T cell receptor beta chain derives from a study of beta chain features in type 1 diabetes. The CDR3 length is 14 residues. V lost 6 bases and J lost 6, with 21 bases in between. Germline CDR1 is SQVTM and CDR2 is ANQGSEA. This clone appeared a few times. Isolated RNA was reverse transcribed in full, so expressed TCRB transcripts were sequenced. TCRdb's table, derived via immunoSEQ multiplex PCR, lists solely in-frame clones and lacks some. The data show under 250,000 clones, roughly 15% seen once. This sequence joins TRBV29-1 and TRBJ2-7; unclear D gene. This TCR derives from a woman aged 35 to 49 in good health. The material sequenced was naive CD4+ T cells from blood. The DNA for the CDR3 is TGCAGCGTCGCAAACATCCGTTCGGGTTCCGAGCAGTACTTC. This codes for CSVANIRSGSEQYF.